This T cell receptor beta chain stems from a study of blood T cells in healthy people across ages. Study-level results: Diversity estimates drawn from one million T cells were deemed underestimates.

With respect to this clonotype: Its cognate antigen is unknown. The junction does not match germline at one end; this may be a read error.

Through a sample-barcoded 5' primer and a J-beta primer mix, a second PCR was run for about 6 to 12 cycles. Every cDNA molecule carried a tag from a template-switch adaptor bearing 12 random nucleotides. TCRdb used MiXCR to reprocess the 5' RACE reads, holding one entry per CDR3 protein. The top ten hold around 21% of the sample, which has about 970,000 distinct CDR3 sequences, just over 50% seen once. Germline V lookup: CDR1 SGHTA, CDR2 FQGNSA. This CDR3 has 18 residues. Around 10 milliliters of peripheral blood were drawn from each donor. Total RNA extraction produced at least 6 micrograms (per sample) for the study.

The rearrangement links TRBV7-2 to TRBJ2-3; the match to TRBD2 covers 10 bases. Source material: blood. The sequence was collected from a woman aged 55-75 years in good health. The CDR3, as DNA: TGTGCCAGCAGCTTAGTCCAACGGACTAGCGGTCGCACACATACGCAGTATTTT. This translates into CASSLVQRTSGRTHTQYF.